This T cell receptor beta chain comes out of a study of blood T cell repertoires in COVID-19. About the study: The analysed material was cDNA or gDNA that came from T cells, B-cell-depleted T cells, or PBMCs.

Cohort allocation depended upon clinical history that participants reported. Recovered participants had two consecutive negative NP/OP PCR tests, healthcare professional clearance, or symptom resolution. As handled by the study authors: Reference gene primer amplification gave estimated nucleated cell counts. This table comes from immunoSEQ multiplex PCR, and its TCRdb copy is limited to in-frame clones, with some not included. V, J and clone size were drawn from that table, and D and trimming were deduced from the DNA. This sample has roughly 350,000 clones, with 80% to 95% found just once. CDR1 MDHEN and CDR2 SYDVKM come from the germline V gene. The CDR3 length is 16 residues. J lost 0 bases, V lost 4 bases, and 6 bases had no gene match.

Source material: PBMCs or T cells enriched from blood (not recorded which). The J gene is TRBJ2-3, the V gene TRBV28; 8 nucleotides line up with TRBD1. The sequence derives from a woman aged 30 to 39 who had recovered from COVID-19. The CDR3 sequence: CASSSGQGPSTDTQYF. The DNA for the CDR3 is TGTGCCAGCAGTTCCGGACAGGGACCTAGCACAGATACGCAGTATTTT. Full variable domain (outside the CDR3, taken from reference TRBV28 and TRBJ2-3): DVKVTQSSRYLVKRTGEKVFLECVQDMDHENMFWYRQDPGLGLRLIYFSYDVKMKEKGDIPEGYSVSREKKERFSLILESASTNQTSMYLCASSSGQGPSTDTQYFGPGTRLTVL.